The T cell receptor (beta chain) described here comes from a study of human T cells and chemical hapten exposure. Time point: patch test 2, 6 weeks after DPC sensitization. Treatment reported: therapeutic diphenylcyclopropenone sensitization with weekly scalp DPC. There are 12 residues in the CDR3. Germline V lookup: CDR1 SEHNR, CDR2 FQNEAQ (reference sequence). V lost 1 base and J 2 bases, leaving 2 bases between the germline ends. This clonotype was counted only a few times. TCRdb ran MiXCR on the RACE reads and lists one entry per CDR3 protein. The sample yields fewer than 95,000 distinct CDR3 sequences, 8% to 13% seen once.

The chain carries TRBV7-9 and TRBJ1-1, with no clear D. The starting material was whole blood, obtained in connection with sensitization to the hapten diphenylcyclopropenone (DPC). The source of this sequence is a man aged 35-49 years with alopecia areata. Some clones in this sample may be carry-over from other donors' samples. This CDR3 reads CASSLDNTEAFF. CDR3 sequence (DNA): TGTGCCAGCAGCTTAGATAACACTGAAGCTTTCTTT.